The sequence of this T cell receptor (beta chain) was determined in a study of blood T cell repertoires in COVID-19. Background on the study: Sources were T cells, B-cell-depleted T cells, or PBMCs; the material itself was cDNA or gDNA.

This table comes from immunoSEQ multiplex PCR, and its TCRdb copy is limited to in-frame clones, with some not included. The table shows about 460,000 clones, with 88% occurring only once. Germline V gene lookup returns CDR1 SGHRS and CDR2 YFSETQ. Trimming removed 4 bases from V and 6 bases from J; junction bases left unmatched: 7. There are 13 residues in the CDR3. In terms of age and location, participants ranged from about 18 to 90 years and lived in about two dozen US areas. Cohort assignment relied on participant-reported clinical history. Symptom resolution, clearance, or two negative PCRs marked donors in Cohort 3 as recovered.

Sequencing used PBMCs or T cells enriched from blood (not recorded which). This clonotype was sampled from a woman aged 55-75 years who had recovered from COVID-19. The chain has TRBV5-1 and TRBJ2-7, with 7 bases identical to TRBD1. The CDR3 nucleotides are TGCGCCAGCAGCACGGACAGGTCGGGCGAGCAGTACTTC. This codes for CASSTDRSGEQYF.